This T cell receptor beta chain stems from a study of blood T cells in healthy people across ages (dated by TCRdb to between 2015 and 2016). Describing the broader study: In model experiments, roughly one uniquely barcoded TCR beta cDNA molecule per two T cells was captured by template switching. To avoid experimental bias, donors of different ages were spread randomly across the sequencing lanes. The donors were divided into four age groups: young (average around 15 years), middle-aged (roughly 40), aged (approximately 59) and long-lived (roughly 86). Age-related changes in TCR beta repertoire diversity were measured in the study by deep sequencing normalized with unique cDNA molecular identifiers. Using the same blood draw, the study looked at two additional independent replicas of 1 million unique cDNA reads for two donors, one aged 18 to 29 and the other aged 80 or older.

Details on this clonotype: Its specific antigen is unknown. No qualities accompany the bases; no much larger clone lies one base away.

Library method: 5' RACE. Sequencing took place on an Illumina HiSeq 2500. A second PCR of about 6 to 11 cycles was performed with a sample-barcoded 5' primer and a J-beta primer mix. A template-switch 5' adaptor carrying 12 random nucleotides introduced a unique molecular identifier onto each TCR beta cDNA molecule. Each sample yielded at least 3 million CDR3-containing paired-end reads. First-strand cDNA synthesis was performed from all RNA using the Mint cDNA synthesis kit, with priming by a TRBC-specific oligonucleotide. Following uracil-DNA glycosylase treatment, all cDNA underwent a first 18-cycle PCR with the universal primers M1SS and BC2_uni_R. Per the authors' processing: For normalization, 1 million high-quality reads, each with a distinct molecular identifier, were randomly selected from each sample. Instead of being binned into consensus sequences, reads that shared molecular identifiers were thrown out. MiTCR, set to a Q25 quality threshold and the strictest error-elimination algorithm, was used for CDR3 identification, clonotype clustering and error correction. A nonparametric unseen species model using Euler transformation provided a lower-bound estimate of total TCR beta diversity. The public reads were quality trimmed at Q25 with fastp and then assembled into clones with MiXCR by TCRdb, keeping productive beta chains. Entries that share a CDR3 protein sequence are merged under the most common genes and DNA. V and J calls and clone size were set by TCRdb, not the authors. In this sample the table shows about 580,000 distinct CDR3 sequences, more than 45% of which occur a single time. Clones ranked in the top ten supply roughly 24% of the sample.

The germline V gene specifies SGHRS as CDR1 and YFSETQ as CDR2. The cysteine opens and the phenylalanine closes a CDR3 of 14 amino acids. The entry retains the CDR3 DNA only, 42 bases that are in frame from base 1. From V the trimming removes 4 bases and from J it removes 6 bases, while the gene matches leave 10 bases of the junction unaccounted for. The roughly 39 donors, aged about 6 to 95 years, were systemically healthy Caucasian individuals from Russia. Each donor gave approximately 9.3 milliliters of peripheral blood, collected into EDTA-treated Vacutainer tubes. PBMCs were isolated by Ficoll-Paque density-gradient centrifugation, with at least 6 million obtained per sample. Trizol reagent was used to extract total RNA from PBMCs, with at least 5 micrograms per sample. The percentages of naive CD45RAhigh/CD27high T cells were determined by flow cytometry on a PBMC aliquot from every donor. Results and caveats for the whole study, not just this receptor: Bulk unsorted PBMC profiling prevented conclusive comparison of naive and antigen-experienced compartments. Estimates of total diversity based on one million sequenced T cells were considered lower bounds and underestimates. Observed TCR beta diversity per million T cells fell roughly linearly with age, and a significant reduction was already apparent by age around 36. Because donor CMV infection status was unknown, age-related changes in expanded clonotypes were potentially confounded. The long-lived group showed more naive CD4+ T cells, fewer expanded clones and increased TCR diversity than the aged group, suggesting age selection. There was a strong correlation between observed TCR beta diversity and the percentage of naive T cells measured by flow cytometry.

This clonotype was sampled from an elderly man in good health. The sample was blood. This sequence uses TRBV5-1 and TRBJ2-7; 7 central nucleotides agree with TRBD1. In nucleotide form, the sequence is TGCGCCAGCAGCGGAAGACAGGGAAAGAGCGAGCAGTACTTC. Its protein product is CASSGRQGKSEQYF.